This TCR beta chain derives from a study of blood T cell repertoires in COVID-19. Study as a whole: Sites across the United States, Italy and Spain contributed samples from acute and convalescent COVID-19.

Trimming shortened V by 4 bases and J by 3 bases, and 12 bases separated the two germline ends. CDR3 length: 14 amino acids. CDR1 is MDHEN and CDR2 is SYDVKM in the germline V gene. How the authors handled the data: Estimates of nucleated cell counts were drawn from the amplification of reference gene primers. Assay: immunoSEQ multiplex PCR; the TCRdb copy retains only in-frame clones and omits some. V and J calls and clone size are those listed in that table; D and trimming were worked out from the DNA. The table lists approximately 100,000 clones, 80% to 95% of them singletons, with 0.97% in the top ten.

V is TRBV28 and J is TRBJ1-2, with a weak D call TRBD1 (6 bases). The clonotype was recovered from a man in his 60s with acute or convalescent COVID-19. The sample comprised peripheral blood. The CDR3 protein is CASSWDPGDYGYTF. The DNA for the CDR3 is TGTGCCAGCAGTTGGGACCCAGGGGACTATGGCTACACCTTC.